The 20 T cell receptor beta chains listed next were all sequenced from one sample in a study of identical twins. In TCRdb, the 5' RACE reads were re-called with MiXCR into one record per CDR3 protein. The table has under 800,000 distinct CDR3 sequences, 20% to 25% seen once; the top ten hold about 4.5%. This sample was shared with a second study, whose subject was T cells expressing NK-cell markers.

The sequencing sample was made of PBMCs. These receptor sequences come from a woman between 18 and 29 years old in good health.

This clonotype was picked up a small number of times. This chain connects TRBV11-2 to TRBJ2-1; weak D call: TRBD2 (5 bases). The CDR3 length is 11 residues. Germline CDR1 is SGHAT and CDR2 is FQNNGV. V was cut by 1 base and J by 14 bases, with 9 bases left in between. CDR3 in DNA: TGTGCCAGCAGCTTAGGGTTAGCGAAGTTCTTC. Translation gives CASSLGLAKFF.

This clonotype was seen many times. J is TRBJ2-1 and V is TRBV12-3 or TRBV12-4; D gene uncertain. V was cut by 5 bases and J by 7 bases, with 12 bases left in between. There are 13 residues in the CDR3. CDR3 sequence reads: CASSTGQWNEQFF. The CDR3 coding sequence is TGTGCCAGCAGTACGGGCCAGTGGAATGAGCAGTTCTTC.

In its sample, this clonotype was seen many times. This chain links TRBV7-9 with TRBJ2-7; unclear D gene. CDR3 length equals 11 residues. CDR1 is SEHNR, CDR2 FQNEAQ, per germline (reference sequence). V was cut by 6 bases and J by 3 bases, with 6 bases left in between. This chain's CDR3 is CASSAHYEQYF. Written as DNA, the CDR3 is TGTGCCAGCAGTGCTCACTACGAGCAGTACTTC.

This clonotype occurred a few times. CDR3 nucleotides: TGCAGTGCTCGGACGCCAGGAACGGATACGCAGTATTTT. Protein product: CSARTPGTDTQYF. The chain employs TRBV20-1 and TRBJ2-3; no clear D. From germline, CDR1 is DFQATT and CDR2 SNEGSKA (reference sequence). The CDR3 length is 13 residues. V was cut by 5 bases and J by 6 bases, with 15 bases left in between.

CDR3 loop: CATSKRTGEDTQYF. As DNA, the CDR3 is TGTGCCACCTCGAAACGGACAGGGGAAGATACGCAGTATTTT. The gene calls are TRBV15 and TRBJ2-3; 9 bases match TRBD1. In germline, CDR1 is LNHNV, CDR2 YYDKDF (reference sequence). Trimming cost V 8 bases and J 5 bases; bases outside gene matches: 8. CDR3 length: 14 amino acids. Using reference TRBV15 and TRBJ2-3 for the parts outside the CDR3, the full variable domain is DAMVIQNPRYQVTQFGKPVTLSCSQTLNHNVMYWYQQKSSQAPKLLFHYYDKDFNNEADTPDNFQSRRPNTSFCFLDIRSPGLGDTAMYLCATSKRTGEDTQYFGPGTRLTVL.

Many counts were recorded for this clonotype. The chain combines TRBV20-1 with TRBJ2-7; D possibly corresponds to TRBD2 (6 bases). V was cut by 1 base and J by 4 bases, with 17 bases left in between. The CDR3 extends over 15 amino acids. Germline V gene sequence: CDR1 DFQATT, CDR2 SNEGSKA (reference sequence). DNA of the CDR3: TGCAGTGCTAGAGTGGGGGAGCGAGGGAGGTACGAGCAGTACTTC. Protein sequence: CSARVGERGRYEQYF.

This clonotype turned up a few times. The V and J genes are TRBV9 and TRBJ2-1; D is unclear. Germline loops: CDR1 SGDLS, CDR2 YYNGEE. Trimming removed 4 bases at V and 4 bases at J, with 9 bases between. The CDR3 runs to 13 residues. The CDR3 DNA sequence: TGTGCCAGCAGCCCCCGACTGTACAATGAGCAGTTCTTC. This sequence encodes CASSPRLYNEQFF.

The CDR3 here is CASSEGHRWDEQYF. The CDR3 nucleotides are TGTGCCAGCAGTGAAGGTCACCGCTGGGACGAGCAGTACTTC. V gene TRBV2 combines with J gene TRBJ2-7; no definite D call. The CDR3 totals 14 residues. Trimming took off 1 base at V and 5 bases at J, with 12 bases between the two ends. Germline lookup yields CDR1 SNHLY and CDR2 FYNNEI.

This clonotype showed up many times. The junction departs from the called germline gene at one end, perhaps through a read error. J is TRBJ2-7 and V is TRBV20-1, with 8 bases aligning to TRBD1. Germline loops: CDR1 DFQATT, CDR2 SNEGSKA (reference sequence). The CDR3 totals 12 residues. The DNA for the CDR3 is TGCAGTGGTAGACAGGGGATGACCGAGCAGTACTTC. Amino acid sequence: CSGRQGMTEQYF.

This clonotype has ten or more counts. This chain links TRBV20-1 with TRBJ1-1, with 7 bases lining up with TRBD1. This CDR3 comprises 12 residues. After removal of 7 bases from V and 2 bases from J, the junction contained 4 bases not matched to a gene. Germline CDR1 reads DFQATT; CDR2 reads SNEGSKA (reference sequence). This chain's CDR3 is CSVGQPNTEAFF. The DNA of the CDR3 is TGCAGTGTGGGACAGCCAAACACTGAAGCTTTCTTT.

This clonotype has a count of ten or more. The V call is TRBV9, the J call TRBJ2-1, with a weak D call TRBD1 (6 bases). Trimming took off 4 bases at V and 8 bases at J, with 19 bases between the two ends. Germline values: CDR1 SGDLS, CDR2 YYNGEE. The CDR3 has 15 residues. DNA for the CDR3: TGTGCCAGCAGCAGGGGAGACAGGATGATGGATGAGCAGTTCTTC. Its translation: CASSRGDRMMDEQFF.

J is TRBJ1-2 and V is TRBV10-3, with D unresolved. Germline assignment: CDR1 ENHRY and CDR2 SYGVKD. The V and J ends lost 9 bases and 4 bases respectively, with 12 bases between them. The CDR3 is made up of 12 amino acids. The CDR3 is CAISPGSYGYTF. The CDR3 region has the DNA TGTGCCATTTCCCCGGGGAGCTATGGCTACACCTTC.

The chain combines TRBV21-1 with TRBJ2-3. TRBV21-1 is marked as a pseudogene. The CDR3 consists of 13 residues. As DNA, the CDR3 is TGTGCCAGCAGCAAACAAGATAGAGATACGCAGTATTTT. This encodes CASSKQDRDTQYF.

This clonotype was picked up a small number of times. The chain is built from TRBV25-1 and TRBJ2-2; D unresolved. V dropped 10 bases and J dropped 9 bases, with 9 bases sitting between them. Germline assignment: CDR1 MGHDK and CDR2 SYGVNS. CDR3 size: 10 residues. This chain's CDR3 is CATLSRELFF. CDR3 DNA sequence: TGTGCCACCCTGAGCAGGGAGCTGTTTTTT.

J is TRBJ2-7 and V is TRBV29-1; D gene uncertain. Trimming left V 4 bases short and J 2 bases short, with 9 bases between. There are 12 residues in the CDR3. Looked up from germline, CDR1 is SQVTM and CDR2 is ANQGSEA. CDR3 in DNA: TGCAGCGTTGGACTTGCTACCTACGAGCAGTACTTC. Encoded protein: CSVGLATYEQYF.

This clonotype has more than one count but fewer than ten. The chain joins TRBV2 to TRBJ2-6; D is unresolved. CDR3 length: 14 amino acids. Trimming took 6 bases from V and 2 from J, leaving 8 bases between them. Per germline, CDR1 SNHLY and CDR2 FYNNEI. This chain's CDR3 is CASRQNTGANVLTF. CDR3 DNA: TGTGCCAGCAGGCAGAATACTGGGGCCAACGTCCTGACTTTC.

This clonotype has just a few counts. V usage is TRBV5-6 and J usage is TRBJ2-2; D uncertain. The CDR3 length is 16 residues. The V end lost 2 bases, the J end lost 3 bases, and 14 bases lay between the germline ends. The germline V gene encodes CDR1 SGHDT and CDR2 YYEEEE. The CDR3 sequence is CASSFTVGSDTGELFF. The CDR3 bases are TGTGCCAGCAGCTTCACCGTTGGTTCGGACACCGGGGAGCTGTTTTTT. The complete variable domain, with remaining parts taken from reference TRBV5-6 and TRBJ2-2, reads DAGVTQSPTHLIKTRGQQVTLRCSPKSGHDTVSWYQQALGQGPQFIFQYYEEEERQRGNFPDRFSGHQFPNYSSELNVNALLLGDSALYLCASSFTVGSDTGELFFGEGSRLTVL.

The chain recombines TRBV6-2 or TRBV6-3 with TRBJ2-1; 7 bases match TRBD2. V shed 2 bases, J shed 7 bases, and the junction held 5 bases outside the gene matches. This CDR3 spans 14 amino acids. Per the germline V gene, CDR1 is MNHEY and CDR2 is SVGEGT. The CDR3 sequence is CASSYAGEWNEQFF. CDR3 nucleotides: TGTGCCAGCAGTTACGCGGGAGAGTGGAATGAGCAGTTCTTC.

The sample holds many counts of this clonotype. CDR3 region: CASYRGVGTEAFF. DNA of the CDR3: TGTGCCAGCTACAGGGGCGTTGGCACTGAAGCTTTCTTT. The genes are TRBV28 and TRBJ1-1; 7 bases are a match to TRBD1. The CDR3 totals 13 residues. Per germline, CDR1 MDHEN and CDR2 SYDVKM. V lost 8 bases and J lost 4; bases outside the gene matches: 7.

The rearrangement links TRBV5-1 to TRBJ1-2; 7 positions match TRBD1. CDR1 is SGHRS, CDR2 YFSETQ, per germline. V lost 0 bases and J lost 6; bases outside the gene matches: 8. The CDR3 has 15 amino acids. The CDR3 here is CASSLDRGDVDGYTF. CDR3 in DNA: TGCGCCAGCAGCTTGGACAGGGGTGATGTTGATGGCTACACCTTC.